This T cell receptor (beta chain) is from a study of T-cell reconstitution after alpha-beta-depleted transplantation in children. V lost 1 base, J lost 2 bases, and 8 bases lay in between. The length of the CDR3 is 14 residues. Germline values: CDR1 SGHRS, CDR2 YFSETQ. This clonotype has a handful of counts. TCRbeta library construction was performed incorporating unique molecular identifiers. TCRdb re-analysed the PCR reads in MiXCR, keeping a single row per CDR3 protein. This table holds 300,000 to 400,000 distinct CDR3 sequences, about 14% found once. V and J are TRBV5-1 and TRBJ2-3; D is uncertain. Sequencing was performed on PBMCs, taken from the stem cell graft. This sequence was found in a human donor who donated a stem cell graft to a child with Fanconi anemia. The CDR3 loop is CASSLRTTTDTQYF. For the CDR3, the DNA is TGCGCCAGCAGCTTGAGGACGACCACAGATACGCAGTATTTT. The entire variable domain, with the rest obtained from reference TRBV5-1 and TRBJ2-3, is as follows: KAGVTQTPRYLIKTRGQQVTLSCSPISGHRSVSWYQQTPGQGLQFLFEYFSETQRNKGNFPGRFSGRQFSNSRSEMNVSTLELGDSALYLCASSLRTTTDTQYFGPGTRLTVL.